These T cell receptor beta chains were read from a single sample in a study of blood T cell repertoires in COVID-19. Sequencing used immunoSEQ multiplex PCR; TCRdb keeps in-frame clones, though not all of them. The data contain about 110,000 clones, roughly four fifths of them singletons. The sequencing input was peripheral blood. These receptors all stem from a man at least 80 years old with COVID-19, enrolled during active disease. CDR3s include the opening cysteine and the closing phenylalanine or tryptophan. A D gene is named only where the DNA matches it firmly. Only part of the rows carry a size: once, few, many, or a class if the clone is expanded.

v_call	j_call	d_call	clone_size	cdr3_nt	cdr3_aa
TRBV28	TRBJ2-7	.	.	TGTGCCAGCAGTTTAAACCTTTACGGGCAGTACTTC	CASSLNLYGQYF
TRBV7-7	TRBJ1-5	.	.	TGTGCTAGCAGCTTAAGTATGGCACCTAATCAGCCCCAGCATTTT	CASSLSMAPNQPQHF
TRBV28	TRBJ1-2	TRBD1	.	TGTGCCAGCACCCCCCCAGGGGGCTTTAATGGCTACACCTTC	CASTPPGGFNGYTF
TRBV13	TRBJ2-7	.	few	TGTGCCAGCAGCCCAGCCCAGGTCTACGAGCAGTACTTC	CASSPAQVYEQYF
TRBV12-3/TRBV12-4	TRBJ1-5	.	many	TGTGCCAGCAGCCCCTTACTGGTCCAGCCCCAGCATTTT	CASSPLLVQPQHF
TRBV11-1	TRBJ2-2	TRBD1	.	TGTGCCAGCAGCCACAGGGGGCCGGGCACCGGGGAGCTGTTTTTT	CASSHRGPGTGELFF
TRBV6-5	TRBJ2-7	.	.	TGTGCCAGCAGTTACAGGGGCCATCCCTACGAGCAGTACTTC	CASSYRGHPYEQYF
TRBV4-2	TRBJ2-1	.	.	TGTGCCAGCAGCCAAGAAGGAGGGGAAGATGAGCAGTTCTTC	CASSQEGGEDEQFF
TRBV7-2	TRBJ2-2	.	.	TGTGCCAGCAGCCCCCAACCACGGGGGGAGCTGTTTTTT	CASSPQPRGELFF
TRBV28	TRBJ1-4	.	.	TGTGCCAGCAGTGCCGACAGTACCCTGGCTAATGAAAAACTGTTTTTT	CASSADSTLANEKLFF
TRBV30	TRBJ1-5	TRBD1	.	TGTGCCTGGGCCGGGACAGGGGATCAGCCCCAGCATTTT	CAWAGTGDQPQHF
TRBV7-6	TRBJ2-2	TRBD2	.	TGTGCCAGCAGCTATCGCCCTGGACTAGCGGGAGCGCACGACGGGGAGCTGTTTTTT	CASSYRPGLAGAHDGELFF
TRBV5-1	TRBJ2-1	TRBD2	.	TGCGCCAGCAGCCCCTCACCGGGACTAGCGGCCCCTTACAATGAGCAGTTCTTC	CASSPSPGLAAPYNEQFF
TRBV7-9	TRBJ1-2	TRBD1	.	TGTGCCAGCAGCCCCGCCGGGACAGGGATGAGAGATGGCTACACCTTC	CASSPAGTGMRDGYTF
TRBV12-5	TRBJ2-5	.	.	TGTGCTAGTGGTTTGTCAGGGAGGGAGACCCAGTACTTC	CASGLSGRETQYF
TRBV25-1	TRBJ2-3	TRBD2	.	TGTGCCAGCAGTGAATGGGGTAGCGGGGTTGAGGGCACAGATACGCAGTATTTT	CASSEWGSGVEGTDTQYF
TRBV11-3	TRBJ2-3	TRBD2	.	TGTGCCAGCAGCCCCAGCGGGAGCGGAGATACGCAGTATTTT	CASSPSGSGDTQYF
TRBV9	TRBJ2-5	TRBD2	.	TGTGCCAGCAGCGACCTAGCGGGGAACTACCAAGAGACCCAGTACTTC	CASSDLAGNYQETQYF
TRBV7-2	TRBJ1-1	.	.	TGTGCCAGCAGCCCACAGGGATCCACTGAAGCTTTCTTT	CASSPQGSTEAFF
TRBV29-1	TRBJ2-7	.	.	TGCAGCGTTTCCGGGAGTGGCTACGAGCAGTACTTC	CSVSGSGYEQYF
TRBV6-5	TRBJ2-7	TRBD2	.	TGTGCCAGCAGGACTAGCGGCTCCTACGAGCAGTACTTC	CASRTSGSYEQYF
TRBV7-2	TRBJ2-2	TRBD2	.	TGTGCCAGCAGCTCCAGGGGACTAGCGGGAGCGAACACCGGGGAGCTGTTTTTT	CASSSRGLAGANTGELFF
TRBV7-2	TRBJ2-7	.	.	TGTGCCAGCAGCCGACACTCCTACGAGCAGTACTTC	CASSRHSYEQYF
TRBV28	TRBJ1-2	TRBD1	.	TGTGCCAGCAGTTTAGCACAGGGGCCCCACTATGGCTACACCTTC	CASSLAQGPHYGYTF
TRBV24-1	TRBJ2-4	TRBD1	.	TGTGCCACCAGTGATCCGGGACAGGGTAAAAACATTCAGTACTTC	CATSDPGQGKNIQYF
TRBV5-1	TRBJ2-1	TRBD2	.	TGCGCCAGCAGCTTGCTACTAGCGGGAGCGGGCCTTCCGGAGCAGTTCTTC	CASSLLLAGAGLPEQFF
TRBV19	TRBJ2-5	TRBD2	.	TGTGCCAGTAGTAGCGGCCCAGCGGGAGGCCAAGGGACCCAGTACTTC	CASSSGPAGGQGTQYF
TRBV30	TRBJ2-7	.	few	TGTGCCTGGTCCCAGGGTTTTTCAAGGGAGCAGTACTTC	CAWSQGFSREQYF
TRBV6-2/TRBV6-3	TRBJ2-3	TRBD1	.	TGTGCCAGCAGTTACGATGACAGGGGCACAGATACGCAGTATTTT	CASSYDDRGTDTQYF
TRBV7-2	TRBJ1-3	.	medium-sized	TGTGCCAGCAGCTTAGTTTTCCTAAACACCATATATTTT	CASSLVFLNTIYF
TRBV7-2	TRBJ2-7	TRBD2	.	TGTGCCAGCAGCTCCTCCGGCGGGAGAGGATACGAGCAGTACTTC	CASSSSGGRGYEQYF
TRBV6-5	TRBJ2-5	.	.	TGTGCCAGCAGATTCGACCTTGGCAGGGAGACCCAGTACTTC	CASRFDLGRETQYF
TRBV11-2	TRBJ2-7	.	.	TGTGCCAGCAGCTTAGTCATCGGGTCGTCCTACGAGCAGTACTTC	CASSLVIGSSYEQYF
TRBV19	TRBJ1-2	.	.	TGTGCCAGTACCCTTTTAGGGGAGGTTGGCTACACCTTC	CASTLLGEVGYTF
TRBV20-1	TRBJ1-5	.	.	TGCAGTGCTAGTACGGGGTTTTCCAATCAGCCCCAGCATTTT	CSASTGFSNQPQHF
TRBV27	TRBJ2-1	TRBD2	.	TGTGCCAGCTCCCCGGCGGGAGACAATGAGCAGTTCTTC	CASSPAGDNEQFF
TRBV10-3	TRBJ2-7	.	.	TGTGCCATCGGCGAGGGTGGTGCCTACGAGCAGTACTTC	CAIGEGGAYEQYF
TRBV11-2	TRBJ2-2	TRBD2	.	TGTGCCAGCAGCTCCGGGTGGAGTAGCGGGAGCGCCGGGGAGCTGTTTTTT	CASSSGWSSGSAGELFF
TRBV4-2	TRBJ2-1	TRBD2	.	TGTGCCAGCAGCCAACAAATAGCCGGGACTAACAATGAGCAGTTCTTC	CASSQQIAGTNNEQFF
TRBV5-5	TRBJ2-7	TRBD1	.	TGTGCCAGCAGCTTGGGGGGACAGGGTAGATACGGGCAGTACTTC	CASSLGGQGRYGQYF
TRBV18	TRBJ1-6	TRBD1	many	TGTGCCAGCTCACCGACGGGACAGACCAATTCACCCCTCCACTTT	CASSPTGQTNSPLHF
TRBV28	TRBJ2-7	.	few	TGTGCCAGCAGTTTGCAGGTCTCCTACGAGCAGTACTTC	CASSLQVSYEQYF
TRBV7-3	TRBJ2-3	.	.	TGTGCCAGCAGCTATAGCGGTACAGATACGCAGTATTTT	CASSYSGTDTQYF
TRBV28	TRBJ1-2	.	.	TGTGCCAGCAGTACGACAGGTCTCCACTATGGCTACACCTTC	CASSTTGLHYGYTF
TRBV5-1	TRBJ2-1	TRBD2	.	TGCGCCAGCAGCTTGGCGGTGACTAGCGAGTACAATGAGCAGTTCTTC	CASSLAVTSEYNEQFF
TRBV25-1	TRBJ2-5	TRBD1	.	TGTGCCAGCAGTGTACCTGGACAGGGGGAGACCCAGTACTTC	CASSVPGQGETQYF
TRBV19	TRBJ2-7	TRBD1	.	TGTGCCAGTAGTACCGGGACAGGCACCTACGAGCAGTACTTC	CASSTGTGTYEQYF
TRBV3-1/TRBV3-2	TRBJ1-6	.	.	TGTGCCAGCAGCCAAGACTGGACAGCTAATTCACCCCTCCACTTT	CASSQDWTANSPLHF